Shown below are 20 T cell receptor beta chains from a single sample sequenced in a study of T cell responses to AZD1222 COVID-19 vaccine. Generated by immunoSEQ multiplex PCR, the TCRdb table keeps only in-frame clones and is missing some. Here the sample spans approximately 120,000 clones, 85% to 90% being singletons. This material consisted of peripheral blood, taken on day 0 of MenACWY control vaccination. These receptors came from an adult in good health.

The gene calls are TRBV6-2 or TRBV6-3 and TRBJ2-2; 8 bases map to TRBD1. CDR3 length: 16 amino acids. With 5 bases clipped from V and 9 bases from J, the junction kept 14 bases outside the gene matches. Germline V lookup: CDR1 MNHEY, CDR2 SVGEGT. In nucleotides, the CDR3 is TGTGCCAGCAGTGCCCCCGGGACAGGAGCGCCCCGGGAGCTGTTTTTT. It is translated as CASSAPGTGAPRELFF.

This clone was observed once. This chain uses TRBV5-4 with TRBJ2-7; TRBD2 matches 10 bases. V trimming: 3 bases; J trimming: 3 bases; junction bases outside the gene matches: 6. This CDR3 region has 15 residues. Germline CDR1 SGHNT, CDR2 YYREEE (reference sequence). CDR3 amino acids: CASSSTGTSVYEQYF. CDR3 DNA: TGTGCCAGCAGCTCGACCGGGACTAGCGTCTACGAGCAGTACTTC.

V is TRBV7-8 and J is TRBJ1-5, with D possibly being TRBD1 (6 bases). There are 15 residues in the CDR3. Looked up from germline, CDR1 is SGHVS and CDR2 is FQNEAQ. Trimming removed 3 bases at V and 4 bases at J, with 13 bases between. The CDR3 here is CASSLDSHGNQPQHF. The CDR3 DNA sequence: TGTGCCAGCAGCTTGGACAGCCATGGGAATCAGCCCCAGCATTTT.

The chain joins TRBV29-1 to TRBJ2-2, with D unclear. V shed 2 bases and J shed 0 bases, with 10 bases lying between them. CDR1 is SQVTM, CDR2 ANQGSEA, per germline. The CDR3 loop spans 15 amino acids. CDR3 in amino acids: CSVEFGRSNTGELFF. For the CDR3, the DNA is TGCAGCGTTGAATTTGGGCGGTCGAACACCGGGGAGCTGTTTTTT.

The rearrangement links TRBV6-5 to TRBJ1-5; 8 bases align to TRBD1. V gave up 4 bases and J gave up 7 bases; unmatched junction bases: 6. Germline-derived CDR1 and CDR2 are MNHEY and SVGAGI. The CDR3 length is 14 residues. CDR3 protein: CASSSDRGGQPQHF. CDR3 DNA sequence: TGTGCCAGCAGTTCCGACAGGGGAGGGCAGCCCCAGCATTTT.

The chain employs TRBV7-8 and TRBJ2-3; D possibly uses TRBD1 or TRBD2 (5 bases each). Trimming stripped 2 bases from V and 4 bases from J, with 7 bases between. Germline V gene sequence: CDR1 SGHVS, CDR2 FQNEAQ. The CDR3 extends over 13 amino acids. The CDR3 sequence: CASSLRGADTQYF. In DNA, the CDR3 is TGTGCCAGCAGCTTACGAGGGGCAGATACGCAGTATTTT.

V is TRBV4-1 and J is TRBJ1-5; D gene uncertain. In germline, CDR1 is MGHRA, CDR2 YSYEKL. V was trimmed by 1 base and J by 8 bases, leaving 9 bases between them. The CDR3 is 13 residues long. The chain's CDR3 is CASSQGVVEPQHF. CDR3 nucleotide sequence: TGCGCCAGCAGCCAAGGTGTTGTAGAGCCCCAGCATTTT.

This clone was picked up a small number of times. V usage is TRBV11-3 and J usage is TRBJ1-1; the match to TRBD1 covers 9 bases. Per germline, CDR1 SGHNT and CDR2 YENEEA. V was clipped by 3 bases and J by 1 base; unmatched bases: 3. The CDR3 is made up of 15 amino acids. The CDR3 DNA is TGTGCCAGCAGCTTCCTGGGACAGGGGAACACTGAAGCTTTCTTT. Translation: CASSFLGQGNTEAFF.

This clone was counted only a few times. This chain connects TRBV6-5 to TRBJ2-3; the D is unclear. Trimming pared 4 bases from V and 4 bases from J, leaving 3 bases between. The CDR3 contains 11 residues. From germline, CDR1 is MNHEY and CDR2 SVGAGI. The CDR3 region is CASSLADTQYF. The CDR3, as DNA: TGTGCCAGCAGTTTGGCAGATACGCAGTATTTT.

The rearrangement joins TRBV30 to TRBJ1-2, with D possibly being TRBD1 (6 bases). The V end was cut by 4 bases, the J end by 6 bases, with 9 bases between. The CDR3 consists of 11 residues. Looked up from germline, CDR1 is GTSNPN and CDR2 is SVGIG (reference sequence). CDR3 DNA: TGTGCCTGGAACAGGGAACATGGCTACACCTTC. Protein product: CAWNREHGYTF.

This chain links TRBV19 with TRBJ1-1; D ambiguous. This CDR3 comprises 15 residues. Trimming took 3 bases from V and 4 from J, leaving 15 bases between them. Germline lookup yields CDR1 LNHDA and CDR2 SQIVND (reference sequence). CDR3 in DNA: TGTGCCAGTAGTATTGGTCGGGGAGCGAGCACTGAAGCTTTCTTT. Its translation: CASSIGRGASTEAFF. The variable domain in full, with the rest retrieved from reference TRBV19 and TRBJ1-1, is DGGITQSPKYLFRKEGQNVTLSCEQNLNHDAMYWYRQDPGQGLRLIYYSQIVNDFQKGDIAEGYSVSREKKESFPLTVTSAQKNPTAFYLCASSIGRGASTEAFFGQGTRLTVV.

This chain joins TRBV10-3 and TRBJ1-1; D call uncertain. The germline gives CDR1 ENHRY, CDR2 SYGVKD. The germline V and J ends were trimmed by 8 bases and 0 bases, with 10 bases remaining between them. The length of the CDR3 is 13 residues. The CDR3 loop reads CAIAPGLNTEAFF. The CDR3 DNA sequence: TGTGCCATCGCCCCCGGTCTGAACACTGAAGCTTTCTTT.

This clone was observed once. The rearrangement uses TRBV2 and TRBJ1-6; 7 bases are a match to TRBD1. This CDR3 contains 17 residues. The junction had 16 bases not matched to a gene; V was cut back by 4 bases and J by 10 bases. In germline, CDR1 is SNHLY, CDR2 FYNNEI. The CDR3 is CASSVIRQGPSGSPLHF. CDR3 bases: TGTGCCAGCAGTGTGATCCGACAGGGACCGAGCGGATCACCCCTCCACTTT.

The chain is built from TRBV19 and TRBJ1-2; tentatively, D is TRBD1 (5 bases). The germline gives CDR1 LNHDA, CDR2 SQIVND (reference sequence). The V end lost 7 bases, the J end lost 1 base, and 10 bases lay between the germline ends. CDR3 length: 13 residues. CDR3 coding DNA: TGTGCCAGTAACTCGGACATTAACTATGGCTACACCTTC. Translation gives CASNSDINYGYTF.

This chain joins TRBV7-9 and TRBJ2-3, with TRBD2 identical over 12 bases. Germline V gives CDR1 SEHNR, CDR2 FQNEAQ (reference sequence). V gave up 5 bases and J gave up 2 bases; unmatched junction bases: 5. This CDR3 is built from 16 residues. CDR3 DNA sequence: TGTGCCAGCAGCCGTCGGACTAGCGGGACCACAGATACGCAGTATTTT. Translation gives CASSRRTSGTTDTQYF.

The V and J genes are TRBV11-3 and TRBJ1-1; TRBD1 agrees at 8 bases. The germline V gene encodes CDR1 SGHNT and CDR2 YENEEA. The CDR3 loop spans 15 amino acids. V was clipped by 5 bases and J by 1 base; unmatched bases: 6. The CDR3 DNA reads TGTGCCAGCAGCCCGAACAGGGGGAGGAACACTGAAGCTTTCTTT. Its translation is CASSPNRGRNTEAFF.

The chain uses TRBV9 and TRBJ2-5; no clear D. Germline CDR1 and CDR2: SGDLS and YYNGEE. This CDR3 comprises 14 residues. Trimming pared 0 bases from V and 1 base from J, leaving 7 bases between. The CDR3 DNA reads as TGTGCCAGCAGCGTAGAAGGAATCCAAGAGACCCAGTACTTC. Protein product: CASSVEGIQETQYF.

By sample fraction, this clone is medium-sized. CDR3 DNA sequence: TGTGCCAGTTCTGGGTTGCGGGTAGACGAGCAGTACTTC. Translation: CASSGLRVDEQYF. The gene calls are TRBV30 and TRBJ2-7, with a tentative D call TRBD2 (5 bases). Germline V gene lookup returns CDR1 GTSNPN and CDR2 SVGIG (reference sequence). This CDR3 has 13 amino acids. Trimming left V 8 bases short and J 5 bases short, with 19 bases between.

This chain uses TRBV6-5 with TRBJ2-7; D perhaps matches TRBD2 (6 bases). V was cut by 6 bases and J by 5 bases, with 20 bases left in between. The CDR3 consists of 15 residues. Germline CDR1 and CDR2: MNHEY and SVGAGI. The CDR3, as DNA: TGTGCCAGCAGCCGCATTGTGGGAGGATCTGACGAGCAGTACTTC. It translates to CASSRIVGGSDEQYF.

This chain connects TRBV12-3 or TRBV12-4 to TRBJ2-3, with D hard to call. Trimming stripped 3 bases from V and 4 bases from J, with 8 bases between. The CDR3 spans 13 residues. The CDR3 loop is CASSFSTPDTQYF. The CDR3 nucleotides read TGTGCCAGCAGTTTTTCGACCCCAGATACGCAGTATTTT.